The present entry profiles one T cell receptor beta chain with its context. The antigen remains unidentified. The source of the sample is a study of identical twins. Study findings and constraints: Compared with models, monozygotic twins showed more out-of-frame TCR alpha sharing. A partial confounding effect on zero-insertion analyses could come from invariant MAIT and iNKT cells. The study found weaker excess twin sharing in beta out-of-frame sequences.

Germline values: CDR1 SEHNR, CDR2 FQNEAQ (reference sequence). V lost 4 bases, J lost 7 bases, and 11 bases lay in between. There are 14 residues in the CDR3. Template switching created a universal primer site, and the cDNA included unique molecular identifiers. TCRdb itself ran the 5' RACE reads through MiXCR, one entry per CDR3 protein. This table has 750,000 to 950,000 distinct CDR3 sequences, roughly 12% appearing once. Separately, the same data were catalogued under a study of yellow fever vaccine responses in identical twins.

This rearrangement joins TRBV7-9 to TRBJ1-6; the D is unclear. This clonotype was obtained from a woman younger than 35 in good health. Sequencing used PBMCs. The CDR3 DNA is TGTGCCAGCAGCTACGGGGTTCGGAATTCACCCCTCCACTTT. Encoded protein: CASSYGVRNSPLHF.